This T cell receptor (beta chain) came from a study of blood T cell repertoires in COVID-19. Study-level information: Nucleic acid was either cDNA or gDNA, and it came from T cells, B-cell-depleted T cells, or PBMCs.

In the authors' workflow: Estimates of nucleated cell counts were drawn from the amplification of reference gene primers. TCRdb keeps only in-frame clones here, not all; method: immunoSEQ multiplex PCR. That table gives V, J and clone size, and the DNA gave D and trimming. The repertoire has under 15,000 clones, roughly 84% of them found once; the top ten carry 2.6%. Trimming stripped 3 bases from V and 4 bases from J, with 13 bases between. This CDR3 spans 14 amino acids. Germline-derived CDR1 and CDR2 are SGHTA and FQGNSA. This TCR was sampled from a human donor in a cohort sampled during active COVID-19. The rearrangement links TRBV7-2 to TRBJ2-7; maybe TRBD1 (6 bases). Input material: peripheral blood. CDR3 in DNA: TGTGCCAGCAGCTTGGGGGCTGGGTATTACGAGCAGTACTTC. This sequence encodes CASSLGAGYYEQYF. Variable domain in full (rest from reference TRBV7-2 and TRBJ2-7): GAGVSQSPSNKVTEKGKDVELRCDPISGHTALYWYRQSLGQGLEFLIYFQGNSAPDKSGLPSDRFSAERTGGSVSTLTIQRTQQEDSAVYLCASSLGAGYYEQYFGPGTRLTVT.